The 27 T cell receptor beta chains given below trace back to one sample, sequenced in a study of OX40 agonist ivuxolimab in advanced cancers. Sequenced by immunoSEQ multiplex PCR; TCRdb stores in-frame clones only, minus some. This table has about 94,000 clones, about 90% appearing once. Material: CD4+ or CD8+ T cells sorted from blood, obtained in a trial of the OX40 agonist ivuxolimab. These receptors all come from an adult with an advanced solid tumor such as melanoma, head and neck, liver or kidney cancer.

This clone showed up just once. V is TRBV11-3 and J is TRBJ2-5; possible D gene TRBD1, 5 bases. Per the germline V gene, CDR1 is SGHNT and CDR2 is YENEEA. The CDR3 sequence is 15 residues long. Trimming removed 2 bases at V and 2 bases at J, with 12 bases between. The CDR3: CASSLRQGDQETQYF. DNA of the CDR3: TGTGCCAGCAGCTTACGGCAAGGGGATCAAGAGACCCAGTACTTC.

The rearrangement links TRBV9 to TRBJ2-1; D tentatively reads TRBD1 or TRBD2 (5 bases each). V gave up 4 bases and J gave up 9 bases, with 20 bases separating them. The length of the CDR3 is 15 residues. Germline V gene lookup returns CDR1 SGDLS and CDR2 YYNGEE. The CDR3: CASSLWGTESLEQFF. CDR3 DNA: TGTGCCAGCAGCCTTTGGGGGACGGAGTCGCTTGAGCAGTTCTTC.

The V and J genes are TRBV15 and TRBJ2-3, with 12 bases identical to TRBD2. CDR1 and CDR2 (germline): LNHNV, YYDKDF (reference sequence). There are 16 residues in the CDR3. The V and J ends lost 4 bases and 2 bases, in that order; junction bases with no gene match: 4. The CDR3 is CATSTRTSGTTDTQYF. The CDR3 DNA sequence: TGTGCCACCAGCACTAGGACTAGCGGGACCACAGATACGCAGTATTTT.

The CDR3 DNA reads TGTGCCAGTAGTATAACCGGGGGCGGTATGACCGGGGAGCTGTTTTTT. This encodes CASSITGGGMTGELFF. The rearrangement joins TRBV19 to TRBJ2-2; either TRBD1 or TRBD2 may fit D (6 bases each). Germline assignment: CDR1 LNHDA and CDR2 SQIVND (reference sequence). The germline V and J ends were trimmed by 2 bases and 5 bases, with 15 bases remaining between them. The CDR3 is made up of 16 amino acids.

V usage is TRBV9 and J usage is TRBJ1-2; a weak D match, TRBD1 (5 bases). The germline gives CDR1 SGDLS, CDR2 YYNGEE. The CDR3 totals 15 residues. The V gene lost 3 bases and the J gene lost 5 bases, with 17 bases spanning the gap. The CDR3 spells CASSGGVDSQYGYTF. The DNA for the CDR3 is TGTGCCAGCAGCGGGGGGGTCGACAGCCAATATGGCTACACCTTC. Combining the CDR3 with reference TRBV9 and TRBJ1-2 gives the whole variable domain DSGVTQTPKHLITATGQRVTLRCSPRSGDLSVYWYQQSLDQGLQFLIQYYNGEERAKGNILERFSAQQFPDLHSELNLSSLELGDSALYFCASSGGVDSQYGYTFGSGTRLTVV.

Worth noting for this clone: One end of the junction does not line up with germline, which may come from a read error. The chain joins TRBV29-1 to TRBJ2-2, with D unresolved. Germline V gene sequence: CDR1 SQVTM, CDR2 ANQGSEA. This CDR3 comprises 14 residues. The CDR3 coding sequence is TGCAGCGCTGAAGCCATACCACTCACCGGGGAGCTGTTTTTT. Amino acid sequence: CSAEAIPLTGELFF.

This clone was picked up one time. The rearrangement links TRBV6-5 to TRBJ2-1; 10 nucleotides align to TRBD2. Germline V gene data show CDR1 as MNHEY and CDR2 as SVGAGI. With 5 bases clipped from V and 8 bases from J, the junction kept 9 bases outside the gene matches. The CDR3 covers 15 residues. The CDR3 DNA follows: TGTGCCAGCAGTCGCGGGACTAGCGACTTGTATGAGCAGTTCTTC. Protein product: CASSRGTSDLYEQFF.

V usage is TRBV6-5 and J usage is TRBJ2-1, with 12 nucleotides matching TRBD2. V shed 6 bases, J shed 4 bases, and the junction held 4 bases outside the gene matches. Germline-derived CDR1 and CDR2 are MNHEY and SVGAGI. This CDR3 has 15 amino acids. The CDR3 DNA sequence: TGTGCCAGCAGCAATGGACTAGCGGGATACAATGAGCAGTTCTTC. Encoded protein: CASSNGLAGYNEQFF.

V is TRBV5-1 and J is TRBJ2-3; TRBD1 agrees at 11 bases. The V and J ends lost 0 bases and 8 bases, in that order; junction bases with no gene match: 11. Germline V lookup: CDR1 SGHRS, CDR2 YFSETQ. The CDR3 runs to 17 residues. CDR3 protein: CASSLAVGTGGEGTQYF. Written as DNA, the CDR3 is TGCGCCAGCAGCTTGGCTGTCGGGACAGGGGGAGAAGGTACGCAGTATTTT.

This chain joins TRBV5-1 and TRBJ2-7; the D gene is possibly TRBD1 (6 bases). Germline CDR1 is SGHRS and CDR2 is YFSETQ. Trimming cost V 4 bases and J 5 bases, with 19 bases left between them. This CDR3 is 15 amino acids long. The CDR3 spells CASSPGTLSRDEQYF. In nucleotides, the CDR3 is TGCGCCAGCAGCCCAGGGACATTAAGTAGGGACGAGCAGTACTTC.

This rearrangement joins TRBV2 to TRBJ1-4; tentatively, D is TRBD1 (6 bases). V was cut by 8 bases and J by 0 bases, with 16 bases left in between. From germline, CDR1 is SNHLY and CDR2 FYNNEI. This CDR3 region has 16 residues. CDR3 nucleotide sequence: TGTGCCAGCTACGACAGGACGGTTGCAACTAATGAAAAACTGTTTTTT. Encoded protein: CASYDRTVATNEKLFF.

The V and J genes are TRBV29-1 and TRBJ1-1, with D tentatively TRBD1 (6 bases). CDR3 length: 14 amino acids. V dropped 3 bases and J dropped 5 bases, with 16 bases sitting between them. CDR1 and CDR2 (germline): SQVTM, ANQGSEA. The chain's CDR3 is CSVDYGGRGTEAFF. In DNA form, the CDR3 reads TGCAGCGTTGATTACGGGGGGCGAGGTACTGAAGCTTTCTTT.

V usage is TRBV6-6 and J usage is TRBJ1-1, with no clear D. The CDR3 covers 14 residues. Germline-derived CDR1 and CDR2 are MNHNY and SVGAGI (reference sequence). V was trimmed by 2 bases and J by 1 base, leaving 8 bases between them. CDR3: CASSYHRRNTEAFF. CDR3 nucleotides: TGTGCCAGCAGTTACCATCGACGGAACACTGAAGCTTTCTTT.

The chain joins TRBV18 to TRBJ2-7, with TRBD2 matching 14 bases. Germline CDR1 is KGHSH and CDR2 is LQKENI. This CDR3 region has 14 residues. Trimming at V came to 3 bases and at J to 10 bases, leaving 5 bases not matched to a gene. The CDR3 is CASSPGLAGEVQYF. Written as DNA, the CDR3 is TGTGCCAGCTCACCGGGACTAGCGGGAGAAGTTCAGTACTTC.

CDR3 in DNA: TGCGCCAGCAGCCCCCGGACTAGCGGCGGGGGGGGTTCGGATACGCAGTATTTT. Residues: CASSPRTSGGGGSDTQYF. The chain combines TRBV5-1 with TRBJ2-3; TRBD2 matches at 10 bases. V gave up 4 bases and J gave up 6 bases; unmatched junction bases: 17. The V gene's germline CDR1 is SGHRS and CDR2 YFSETQ. The CDR3 has 18 residues.

CDR3 bases: TGTGCCAGCAGCTCCGCAGGGAATTCACCCCTCCACTTT. Encoded protein: CASSSAGNSPLHF. The chain has TRBV7-9 and TRBJ1-6; possibly TRBD1 for D (5 bases). CDR1 and CDR2 (germline): SEHNR, FQNEAQ (reference sequence). Trimming removed 4 bases from V and 7 bases from J, with 8 bases in between. The CDR3 is 13 residues long. The full variable domain, in which reference TRBV7-9 and TRBJ1-6 provide the parts outside the CDR3, is DTGVSQNPRHKITKRGQNVTFRCDPISEHNRLYWYRQTLGQGPEFLTYFQNEAQLEKSRLLSDRFSAERPKGSFSTLEIQRTEQGDSAMYLCASSSAGNSPLHFGNGTRLTVT.

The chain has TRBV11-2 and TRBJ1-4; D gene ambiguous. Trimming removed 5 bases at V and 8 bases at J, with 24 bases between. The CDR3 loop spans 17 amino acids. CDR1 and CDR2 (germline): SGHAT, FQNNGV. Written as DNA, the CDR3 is TGTGCCAGCAGCCTAGGGCGGGGTGGTGGTTCAGGAGAAAAACTGTTTTTT. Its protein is CASSLGRGGGSGEKLFF.

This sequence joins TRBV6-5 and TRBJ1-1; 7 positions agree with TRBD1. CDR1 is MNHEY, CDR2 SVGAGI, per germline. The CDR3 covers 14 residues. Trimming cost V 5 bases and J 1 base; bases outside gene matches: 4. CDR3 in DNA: TGTGCCAGCAGTACTCGGACAGGGAACACTGAAGCTTTCTTT. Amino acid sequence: CASSTRTGNTEAFF.

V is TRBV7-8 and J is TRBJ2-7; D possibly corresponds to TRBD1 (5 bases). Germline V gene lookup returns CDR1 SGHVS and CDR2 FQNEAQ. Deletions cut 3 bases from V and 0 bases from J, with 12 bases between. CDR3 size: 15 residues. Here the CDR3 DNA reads TGTGCCAGCAGCTTCGTAAAGGGGTTCTCCTACGAGCAGTACTTC. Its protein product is CASSFVKGFSYEQYF. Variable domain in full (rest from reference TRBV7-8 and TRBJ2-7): GAGVSQSPRYKVAKRGQDVALRCDPISGHVSLFWYQQALGQGPEFLTYFQNEAQLDKSGLPSDRFFAERPEGSVSTLKIQRTQQEDSAVYLCASSFVKGFSYEQYFGPGTRLTVT.

The CDR3: CASSPDRGADTQYF. In DNA form, the CDR3 reads TGCGCCAGCAGCCCAGACAGGGGGGCAGATACGCAGTATTTT. The V and J genes are TRBV5-1 and TRBJ2-3, with 9 bases aligning to TRBD1. This CDR3 comprises 14 residues. Trimming cost V 4 bases and J 4 bases; bases outside gene matches: 4. CDR1 is SGHRS, CDR2 YFSETQ, per germline. Variable domain in full (rest from reference TRBV5-1 and TRBJ2-3): KAGVTQTPRYLIKTRGQQVTLSCSPISGHRSVSWYQQTPGQGLQFLFEYFSETQRNKGNFPGRFSGRQFSNSRSEMNVSTLELGDSALYLCASSPDRGADTQYFGPGTRLTVL.

The CDR3 is CASSTGTSGSGEQYF. For the CDR3, the DNA is TGTGCCAGCAGTACCGGGACTAGCGGGAGCGGTGAGCAGTACTTC. The genes are TRBV4-2 and TRBJ2-7, with 14 bases lining up with TRBD2. V was clipped by 6 bases and J by 7 bases; unmatched bases: 8. This CDR3 region has 15 residues. Germline CDR1 LGHNA, CDR2 YNFKEQ.

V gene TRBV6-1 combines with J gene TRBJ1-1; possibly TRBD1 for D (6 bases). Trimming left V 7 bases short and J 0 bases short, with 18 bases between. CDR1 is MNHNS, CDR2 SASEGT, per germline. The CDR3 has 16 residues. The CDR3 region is CASTEGRGQLNTEAFF. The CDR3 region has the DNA TGTGCCAGCACTGAGGGACGCGGACAGCTGAACACTGAAGCTTTCTTT.

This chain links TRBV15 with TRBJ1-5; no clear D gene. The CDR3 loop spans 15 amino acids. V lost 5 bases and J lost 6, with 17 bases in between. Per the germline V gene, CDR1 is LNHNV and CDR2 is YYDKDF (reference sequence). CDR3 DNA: TGTGCCACCAGCTCTGAATCGACATTCCCTCAGCCCCAGCATTTT. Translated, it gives CATSSESTFPQPQHF.

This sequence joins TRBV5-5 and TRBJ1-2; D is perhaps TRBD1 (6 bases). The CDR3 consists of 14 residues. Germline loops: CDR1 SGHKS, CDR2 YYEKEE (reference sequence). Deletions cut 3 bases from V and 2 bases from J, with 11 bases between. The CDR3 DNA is TGTGCCAGCAGCTGGAGGGGGTCGAACTATGGCTACACCTTC. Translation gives CASSWRGSNYGYTF.

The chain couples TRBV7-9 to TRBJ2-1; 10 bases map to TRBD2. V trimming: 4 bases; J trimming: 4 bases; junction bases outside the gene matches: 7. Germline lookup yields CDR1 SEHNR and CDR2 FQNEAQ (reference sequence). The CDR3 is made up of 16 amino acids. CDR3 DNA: TGTGCCAGCAGCTCCCTAGCGGGAGCTTCGTACAATGAGCAGTTCTTC. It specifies CASSSLAGASYNEQFF.

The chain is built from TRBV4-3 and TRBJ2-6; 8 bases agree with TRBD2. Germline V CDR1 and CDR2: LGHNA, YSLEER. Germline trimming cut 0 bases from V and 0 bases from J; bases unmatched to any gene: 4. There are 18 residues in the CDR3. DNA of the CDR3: TGCGCCAGCAGCCAAGACCCGGGGGGGATCTCTGGGGCCAACGTCCTGACTTTC. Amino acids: CASSQDPGGISGANVLTF.

CDR3 in DNA: TGTGCCAGCAGTGAGGGACAGGGAGGCACAGATACGCAGTATTTT. Translating it yields CASSEGQGGTDTQYF. This chain connects TRBV6-4 to TRBJ2-3; TRBD1 agrees at 9 bases. V was pared by 3 bases and J by 1 base, with 2 bases of the junction left unmatched. In germline, CDR1 is MRHNA, CDR2 SNTAGT. This CDR3 is 15 amino acids long.